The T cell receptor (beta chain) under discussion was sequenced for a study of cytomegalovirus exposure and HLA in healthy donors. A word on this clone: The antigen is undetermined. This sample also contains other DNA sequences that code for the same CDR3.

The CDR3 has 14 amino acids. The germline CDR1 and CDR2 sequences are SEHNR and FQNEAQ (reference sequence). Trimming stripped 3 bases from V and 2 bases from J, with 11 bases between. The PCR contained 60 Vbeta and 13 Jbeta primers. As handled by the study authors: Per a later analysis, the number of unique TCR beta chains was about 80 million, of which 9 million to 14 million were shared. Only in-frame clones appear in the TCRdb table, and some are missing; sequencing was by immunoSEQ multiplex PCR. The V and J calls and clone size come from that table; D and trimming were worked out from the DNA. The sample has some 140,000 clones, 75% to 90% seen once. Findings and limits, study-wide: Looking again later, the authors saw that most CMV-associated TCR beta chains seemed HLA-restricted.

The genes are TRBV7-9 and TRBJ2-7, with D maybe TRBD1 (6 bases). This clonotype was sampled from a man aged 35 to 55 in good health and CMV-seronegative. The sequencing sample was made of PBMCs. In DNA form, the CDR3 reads TGTGCCAGCAGCTTCCGGGACAAAACCTACGAGCAGTACTTC. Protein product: CASSFRDKTYEQYF.